This T cell receptor beta chain was documented in a study of cytomegalovirus exposure and HLA in healthy donors. Trimming removed 0 bases from V and 1 base from J, with 7 bases in between. The CDR3 spans 15 residues. Germline values: CDR1 SGHDT, CDR2 YYEEEE. The PCR had 60 Vbeta and 13 Jbeta primers. Repertoires were generated with immunoSEQ multiplex PCR, while TCRdb's copy carries only in-frame clones and drops some. The repertoire holds some 130,000 clones, with about 82% as singletons. The clonotype comes from a boy aged 10-17 years in good health and CMV-seronegative. The chain carries TRBV5-6 and TRBJ1-4; D is perhaps TRBD1 (5 bases). Material for sequencing was PBMCs. The CDR3 loop is CASSLGGGTNEKLFF. In DNA, the CDR3 is TGTGCCAGCAGCTTGGGGGGGGGAACTAATGAAAAACTGTTTTTT.